Described below is a single TCR beta chain sequence and its context. The data originate from a study of blood T cell repertoires in COVID-19. Study as a whole: From the United States, Italy and Spain came samples of acute and convalescent COVID-19. PBMCs, B-cell-depleted T cells, or T cells were the source of the cDNA or gDNA that made up the material.

Original handling: Nucleated cell number was recorded as an estimate derived from reference gene primer amplification. The assay was immunoSEQ multiplex PCR, and TCRdb's table has in-frame clones only and misses some. V and J calls and clone size are given by that table; D and trimming were obtained from the DNA. The sample lists some 340,000 clones, 85% occurring once. The germline CDR1 and CDR2 sequences are MDHEN and SYDVKM. The CDR3 is 16 amino acids. Trimming took 11 bases from V and 0 from J; bases not matched to a gene: 9. The receptor was isolated from a woman under 30 with acute or convalescent COVID-19. The rearrangement uses TRBV28 and TRBJ2-1, with 11 bases lining up with TRBD2. Material: peripheral blood. In DNA form, the CDR3 reads TGTGCCTGCCTTGGGGGACTAGCGGCCTCCTACAATGAGCAGTTCTTC. It is translated as CACLGGLAASYNEQFF.